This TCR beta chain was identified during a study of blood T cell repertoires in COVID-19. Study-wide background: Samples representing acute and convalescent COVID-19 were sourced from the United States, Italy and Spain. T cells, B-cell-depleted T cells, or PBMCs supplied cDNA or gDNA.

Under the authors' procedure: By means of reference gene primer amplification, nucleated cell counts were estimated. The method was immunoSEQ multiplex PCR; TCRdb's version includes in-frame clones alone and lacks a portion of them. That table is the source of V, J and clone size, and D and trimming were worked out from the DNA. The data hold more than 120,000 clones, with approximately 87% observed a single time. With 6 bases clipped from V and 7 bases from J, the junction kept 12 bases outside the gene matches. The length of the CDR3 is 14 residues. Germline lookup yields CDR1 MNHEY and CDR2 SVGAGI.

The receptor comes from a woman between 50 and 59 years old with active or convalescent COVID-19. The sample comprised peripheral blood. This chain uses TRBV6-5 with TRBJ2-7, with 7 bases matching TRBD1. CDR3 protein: CASSLYTGVREQYF. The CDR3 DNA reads TGTGCCAGCAGCCTATATACAGGGGTCAGAGAGCAGTACTTC.